The next 15 T cell receptor beta chains were all read from a single sample in a study of T cell responses to AZD1222 COVID-19 vaccine. Repertoires were generated with immunoSEQ multiplex PCR, while TCRdb's copy carries only in-frame clones and drops some. The data hold about 110,000 clones, with about 86% observed a single time. The source was peripheral blood, collected on day 0 of AZD1222 vaccination. Every receptor here comes from an adult in good health.

This sequence joins TRBV28 and TRBJ1-4, with 7 bases lining up with TRBD1. CDR1 and CDR2 from the germline V gene are MDHEN and SYDVKM. This CDR3 region has 17 residues. V lost 2 bases, J lost 4 bases, and 10 bases stayed unmatched. CDR3 sequence reads: CASSLRDRARGNEKLFF. The DNA for the CDR3 is TGTGCCAGCAGTTTAAGAGACAGGGCGCGGGGTAATGAAAAACTGTTTTTT.

The chain carries TRBV5-4 and TRBJ2-1; 9 nucleotides match TRBD1. Germline values: CDR1 SGHNT, CDR2 YYREEE (reference sequence). With V trimmed by 4 bases and J by 5 bases, 10 bases remained unmatched. The CDR3 has 16 residues. CDR3 DNA sequence: TGTGCCAGCAGCCCCCCGACAGGGGGGTTTAACAATGAGCAGTTCTTC. This sequence encodes CASSPPTGGFNNEQFF.

The count of this clone is one. The CDR3 sequence: CASRLSLSNQPQHF. CDR3 in DNA: TGTGCCAGCCGACTATCTTTGAGCAATCAGCCCCAGCATTTT. The chain joins TRBV28 to TRBJ1-5; D gene ambiguous. Between the trimmed V and J ends, which lost 8 bases and 1 base, there was a span of 12 bases. Looked up from germline, CDR1 is MDHEN and CDR2 is SYDVKM. CDR3 length: 14 amino acids.

CDR3 sequence: CASSLAGGLTSYEQYF. CDR3 nucleotide sequence: TGCGCCAGCAGCTTGGCAGGGGGACTAACCTCCTACGAGCAGTACTTC. V usage is TRBV5-1 and J usage is TRBJ2-7; either TRBD1 or TRBD2 may supply D (7 bases each). Germline V gene data show CDR1 as SGHRS and CDR2 as YFSETQ. V lost 0 bases to trimming and J lost 0 bases, with 13 bases between them. The CDR3 length is 16 residues.

The chain carries TRBV11-3 and TRBJ2-5; the match to TRBD1 covers 10 bases. This CDR3 contains 13 residues. V trimming: 5 bases; J trimming: 4 bases; junction bases outside the gene matches: 1. Germline CDR1 and CDR2: SGHNT and YENEEA. CDR3 amino acids: CASSRDRGETQYF. Here the CDR3 DNA reads TGTGCCAGCAGCAGGGACAGGGGAGAGACCCAGTACTTC.

This chain joins TRBV19 and TRBJ1-4; D not certain. The CDR3 loop spans 12 amino acids. Germline assignment: CDR1 LNHDA and CDR2 SQIVND (reference sequence). V lost 5 bases, J lost 5 bases, and 6 bases lay in between. CDR3 residues: CASSAINEKLFF. CDR3 nucleotide sequence: TGTGCCAGTAGTGCGATAAATGAAAAACTGTTTTTT.

The V gene is TRBV19, the J gene TRBJ2-1; 7 bases map to TRBD1. Germline lookup yields CDR1 LNHDA and CDR2 SQIVND (reference sequence). J gave up 5 bases and V 7 bases, and 5 bases lay outside the gene matches. This CDR3 has 13 residues. CDR3 bases: TGTGCCAGTAATATGGGACAGAACAATGAGCAGTTCTTC. Translation: CASNMGQNNEQFF.

The chain recombines TRBV5-1 with TRBJ1-2, with 7 bases matching TRBD1. Looked up from germline, CDR1 is SGHRS and CDR2 is YFSETQ. The ends lost 0 bases at V and 3 bases at J; junction bases unmatched: 2. This CDR3 has 14 residues. CDR3 nucleotide sequence: TGCGCCAGCAGCTTGGCCGGGACAGACTATGGCTACACCTTC. Amino acid sequence: CASSLAGTDYGYTF.

The CDR3 DNA sequence: TGTGCCAGCAACACCCCGTGGGCCCGTGTGGACGAAGCTTTCTTT. Its translation: CASNTPWARVDEAFF. The chain links TRBV7-2 to TRBJ1-1; D not certain. The V gene lost 7 bases and the J gene lost 8 bases, with 23 bases spanning the gap. Germline values: CDR1 SGHTA, CDR2 FQGNSA. The CDR3 extends over 15 amino acids.

The sample holds one count of this clone. CDR3 sequence (DNA): TGTGCCAGCAGCGATCCGTCGGGGACAGGGGGGGGAGAGACCCAGTACTTC. Protein: CASSDPSGTGGGETQYF. This chain connects TRBV3-1 (or the pseudogene TRBV3-2) to TRBJ2-5; 11 bases agree with TRBD1. Germline V gene sequence: CDR1 LGHDT, CDR2 YNNKEL (reference sequence). Losses at the gene ends were 5 bases for V and 4 bases for J; bases not matched to a gene: 12. The CDR3 consists of 17 residues.

The V call is TRBV5-1, the J call TRBJ1-2; no definite D call. Germline CDR1 reads SGHRS; CDR2 reads YFSETQ. Trimming took 4 bases from V and 1 from J, leaving 17 bases between them. This CDR3 is built from 16 residues. CDR3 DNA: TGCGCCAGCAGCGAGTCGGTTCCCCCCTTTAACTATGGCTACACCTTC. Translated, it gives CASSESVPPFNYGYTF.

This clone was observed a single time. This chain joins TRBV10-1 and TRBJ1-2, with D unclear. Trimming stripped 2 bases from V and 8 bases from J, with 12 bases between. The CDR3 is 13 residues long. In germline, CDR1 is WNHNN, CDR2 SYGVQD (reference sequence). The CDR3 protein is CASSEDGSGGYTF. In nucleotides, the CDR3 is TGCGCCAGCAGTGAGGATGGGAGTGGGGGCTACACCTTC.

This chain links TRBV7-9 with TRBJ2-3, with 9 positions matching TRBD2. The germline gives CDR1 SEHNR, CDR2 FQNEAQ (reference sequence). The CDR3 extends over 14 amino acids. V lost 5 bases, J lost 4 bases, and 4 bases stayed unmatched. The CDR3 DNA reads TGTGCCAGCAGCCCCGGACTAGCGCCAGATACGCAGTATTTT. Its protein is CASSPGLAPDTQYF.

This chain connects TRBV7-8 to TRBJ1-1; unclear D gene. V was shortened by 2 bases and J by 3 bases, with 7 bases between the two germline ends. The CDR3 length is 13 residues. The germline V gene has CDR1 SGHVS and CDR2 FQNEAQ. CDR3 nucleotide sequence: TGTGCCAGCAGCTTAACATCAGACACTGAAGCTTTCTTT. This gives the protein CASSLTSDTEAFF.

The V and J genes are TRBV19 and TRBJ1-5; 9 bases are a match to TRBD1. Trimming removed 3 bases from V and 0 bases from J; junction bases left unmatched: 18. The CDR3 spans 21 residues. Looked up from germline, CDR1 is LNHDA and CDR2 is SQIVND (reference sequence). CDR3 residues: CASSIRQGVYLGGYSNQPQHF. DNA of the CDR3: TGTGCCAGTAGTATTCGACAGGGGGTCTATTTAGGGGGCTATAGCAATCAGCCCCAGCATTTT.